This TCR beta chain was identified in a study of cytomegalovirus exposure and HLA in healthy donors (dated by TCRdb to between 2016 and 2019). With regard to the full study: An earlier analysis of a few hundred of the donors reported about 280 Gb of sequence data and around 120 million unique TCR beta sequences obtained from roughly 180 million T cells. An early release covering about 600 HLA-typed donors comprised 250 to 350 gigabases of sequencing data and about 90 million unique TCR sequences. The genetic ancestry cluster associated with self-reported Caucasian donors included 81% of the 398 genotyped donors. The aim of the study was to test whether cataloging public T cell receptors could identify signatures of past pathogen exposure. The T cell repertoires of under 750 subjects were profiled by immunosequencing and related to cytomegalovirus serostatus. Besides the first cohort of 550 to 750 subjects, a separate validation cohort made up of roughly 130 different subjects was used. The study combined high-throughput TCR immunosequencing, statistical association of individual TCRs with disease status, and machine learning to predict cytomegalovirus infection status. A later analysis re-analyzed previously published TCR beta repertoires from approximately 700 donors and added high-resolution HLA genotyping to study TCR occurrence patterns. The later analysis used no new phenotypic data to find candidate immune exposures, relying instead on TCR beta sequences and their occurrence across donors. In an earlier analysis of 500 to 650 of the donors, high-throughput TCR beta sequencing was used to judge whether each TCR beta V gene segment behaved as functional or pseudogenic. Alongside the repertoire data, information on donor age, sex, ethnicity and CMV serostatus was compiled. In a later genetic analysis, genome-wide SNP genotypes for 398 of the 666 donors were used, and that subset was treated as a discovery cohort. All discovery cohort repertoires had been generated on a single sequencing platform. Class I and class II HLA loci were covered by the typing at four-digit resolution. Typing coverage differed by locus: A, B, C, DRB1 and DQB1 were typed in roughly 620-630 donors, DQA1 in 522, DPA1 in over 600, and DPB1 in 472. Four or five DR-DQ haplotypes were treated as single units for association and clustering because of strong linkage in the cohort. On average, roughly 250,000 unique TCR beta nucleotide sequences were sequenced per donor among a few hundred genotyped donors of the cohort, with 15% to 20% of those sequences being non-productive. Study-level results and caveats: Strong co-occurrence of HLA alleles, especially DR and DQ, made assigning TCR associations to individual alleles difficult. Because some donors lacked HLA typing at each locus, the association tests relied only on the typed subset. A later genetic analysis reported fewer N-insertions in productive TCRs among donors in an Asian-associated ancestry cluster than the roughly 620-donor mean. The authors suggested that the approach could potentially be generalized to other disease states and immunological phenotypes. A further reported finding was that TCR beta sequences accurately predicted the HLA-A and HLA-B alleles for most subjects in the first cohort. In a later analysis, several top co-occurrence clusters were reported to appear linked to parvovirus B19, influenza, CMV and Epstein-Barr virus. The classifier was reported to diagnose cytomegalovirus status with high specificity and sensitivity in both the original and validation cohorts. While some public TCRs were present in many individuals, most TCR sequences turned up only very rarely across donors. In a later analysis, TCR association rates were found to vary across HLA loci, with the most associated TCRs seen for DRB1 alleles and the fewest for HLA-C alleles. In this cohort, only TCR beta chains were sequenced, and detectable features were limited by the absence of alpha or paired-chain data. A total of fewer than 200 TCR beta chains were listed by the study as associated with cytomegalovirus. In an earlier analysis of 587 of the donors, most TCR beta V segments appeared in productive rearrangements about 87% or about 30% of the time, broadly matching IMGT annotations. According to a later analysis, most CMV-associated TCR beta chains appeared to be HLA-restricted, and the HLA associations seemed to be driven largely by CMV exposure. An association between a missense DCLRE1C variant and V-gene and J-gene trimming of TCR beta chains was found in a later genetic analysis and replicated in an independent cohort. Compared with equally common non-associated chains, HLA-associated TCR beta chains in a later analysis were more clonally expanded and had lower generation probabilities. The only immune exposure information available for the cohort was CMV serostatus. Some 16 rarely observed V segments, including chromosome 9 orphons, were excluded from the earlier analysis of several hundred of the donors because counts were too low. A group of highly shared sequence variants was considered likely to be a technical artifact of the sequencing pipeline. A few of the identified cytomegalovirus-associated TCR beta chains were confirmed in vitro to be specific for cytomegalovirus antigens. Correlated functional status among segregating V segments might reflect linkage disequilibrium, but an unknown experimental factor could not be ruled out. The presence/absence analyses assumed that sequencing depth was roughly uniform across donors, and that assumption may not be true. At a false discovery rate of 0.05, a later analysis linked 16,951 TCR beta sequences to specific HLA alleles.

As concerns this clone: Its antigen is not yet known. No per-base quality is available; no much larger clone lies one base away.

The cohort consisted of hundreds of healthy bone marrow donors. At the time of sampling, every cohort member was nominally healthy, though immune exposures that went unrecorded were likely present. The donor tested CMV seropositive, placing the donor among the 290 or so seropositive members of the cohort. Each donor provided a peripheral blood sample, and peripheral blood mononuclear cells were used for TCR beta sequencing. The Qiagen DNeasy Blood Extraction Kit was used to extract genomic DNA from the blood cell samples. The method behind the library was the immunoSEQ multiplex PCR assay. For the multiplex PCR, a mixture combining 60 forward primers for TCR Vbeta segments and 13 reverse primers for TCR Jbeta segments was used. The CDR3 region of rearranged TCR beta genes was amplified from genomic DNA with a multiplex PCR assay. On the Illumina HiSeq System, the amplified TCR beta libraries were sequenced as 87-base-pair reads. In the authors' own workflow: In a later analysis, around 80 million unique TCR beta chains were counted across the 500 to 700 repertoires, and around 10 million of these chains were shared by at least two donors. A nearest-neighbor algorithm error-corrected the raw reads and collapsed the reads into unique sequences, merging closely related sequences to remove PCR and sequencing errors. To assign V, D and J gene segments, CDR3 sequences were aligned to IMGT reference sequences. For a sequence to be retained, a match of at least six nucleotides to both a V gene segment and a J gene segment was required. A rearrangement counted as productive if the CDR3 had no stop codons and remained in frame with V and J, and every other rearrangement counted as non-productive. Following IMGT convention, CDR3 was defined as the stretch from the second conserved V-encoded cysteine to the conserved J-encoded phenylalanine. Sequences without an unambiguous match to a single V gene segment were excluded from the earlier analysis of approximately 560 of the donors. In an earlier analysis of 500 to 750 of the donors, V segments were called functional above 56.7% productive rearrangements and were called segregating when the between-donor standard deviation exceeded 5%. A statistical classification framework was built to diagnose cytomegalovirus status from the catalog of TCR beta chain sequences. In a later analysis, TCR nucleotide sequences were compared against IMGT/GENE-DB human TR gene sequences so that V and J genes could be assigned. The TCRdist pipeline was used in a later analysis to assign CDR3 sequences and most-parsimonious VDJ recombination scenarios. In a later analysis, each TCR beta chain was defined by its CDR3 amino acid sequence together with its V-gene family, and reads lacking a unique V-gene family were excluded. A later analysis removed roughly 590 highly shared, low-generation-probability nucleotide sequences to deal with suspected cross-contamination and a sequencing artifact. In a later analysis, a clonal expansion index for each public chain was calculated from normalized within-repertoire ranks of inferred template counts. A later analysis computed generation probabilities with a VDJ recombination model fitted to out-of-frame rearrangements, and checked the results against IGoR. In a later analysis, TCR-TCR, TCR-HLA and TCR-CMV co-occurrence was scored with hypergeometric tests, and a repertoire-size bias correction was applied to TCR pairs. False discovery rates were estimated in a later analysis by permuting HLA or CMV assignments 20 times. In a later analysis, co-occurring TCRs were grouped using DBSCAN, with TCRdist sequence similarity added in when clustering inside HLA-allele-positive subsets. Co-occurrence clustering excluded repertoires with fewer than 30,000 or more than 120,000 public chains, plus five with anomalous nucleotide sharing. This is the immuneACCESS table as TCRdb keeps it, with only in-frame sequences that have V and J called. A part of the clones is gone; compared with another copy, unresolved V genes explain less than half, and the rest is unexplained. V and J calls and clone size follow that table, whereas D and trimming were derived from the DNA. This sample comprises approximately 140,000 clones, around 85% of them detected only once. Approximately 8.3% of the sample rests with the top ten.

The clonotype originates from a woman aged 45-60 years in good health and CMV-seropositive. Sequencing was performed on PBMCs.

The sequence in DNA is TGTGCCAGCAGCTTGGGCAGGCAGTTGAACACTGAAGCTTTCTTT. The translation is CASSLGRQLNTEAFF. In this chain, TRBV7-9 is recombined with TRBJ1-1, with the D gene not clear enough to name. Taken from the germline V gene (reference sequence), the CDR1 and CDR2 loops are SEHNR and FQNEAQ. From the cysteine through the phenylalanine, the CDR3 covers 15 amino acids. The DNA shown is the 45-base CDR3, in frame from base 1. The V and J ends are trimmed by 3 bases and 0 bases, leaving 11 bases between them.